This record covers a single T cell receptor (beta chain). This record belongs to a study of blood T cell repertoires in COVID-19. This CDR3 spans 13 amino acids. Germline trimming cut 3 bases from V and 5 bases from J; bases unmatched to any gene: 0. Per germline, CDR1 SGHAT and CDR2 FQNNGV. Some clones are missing from TCRdb's copy, which holds only in-frame ones; the method was immunoSEQ multiplex PCR. The sample lists approximately 350,000 clones; approximately 90% were seen once. The sequence came from a man in his late teens or twenties who had recovered from COVID-19. The rearrangement links TRBV11-2 to TRBJ1-5; 8 positions agree with TRBD1. The source material was PBMCs or T cells enriched from blood (not recorded which). CDR3 region: CASSLTGDQPQHF. In nucleotides, the CDR3 is TGTGCCAGCAGCTTGACAGGGGATCAGCCCCAGCATTTT.